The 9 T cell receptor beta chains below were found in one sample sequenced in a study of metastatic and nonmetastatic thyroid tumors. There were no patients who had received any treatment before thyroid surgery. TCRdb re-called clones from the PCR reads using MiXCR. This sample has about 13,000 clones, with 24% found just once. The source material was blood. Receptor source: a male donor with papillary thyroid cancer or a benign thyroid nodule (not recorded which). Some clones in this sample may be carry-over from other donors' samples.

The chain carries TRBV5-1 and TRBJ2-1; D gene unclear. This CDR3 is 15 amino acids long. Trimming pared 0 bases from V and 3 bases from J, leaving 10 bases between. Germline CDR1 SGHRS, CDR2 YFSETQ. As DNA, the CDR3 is TGCGCCAGCAGCTTGGGAAACCCAAACTACAATGAGCAGTTCTTC. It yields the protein CASSLGNPNYNEQFF.

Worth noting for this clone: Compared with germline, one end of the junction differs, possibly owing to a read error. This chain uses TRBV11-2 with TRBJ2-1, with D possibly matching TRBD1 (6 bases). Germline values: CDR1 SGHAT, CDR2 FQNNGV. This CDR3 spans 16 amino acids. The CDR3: CASSLISGAAYNGQFF. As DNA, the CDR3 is TGTGCAAGCAGCTTAATCTCAGGGGCGGCGTACAATGGGCAGTTCTTC.

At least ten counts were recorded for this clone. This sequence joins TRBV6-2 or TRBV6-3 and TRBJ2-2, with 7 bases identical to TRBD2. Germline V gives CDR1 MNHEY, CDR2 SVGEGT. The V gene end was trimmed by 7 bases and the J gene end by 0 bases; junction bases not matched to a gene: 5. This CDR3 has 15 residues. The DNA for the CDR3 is TGTGCCAGCAAAAAGGGGACTACGAACACCGGGGAGCTGTTTTTT. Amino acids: CASKKGTTNTGELFF.

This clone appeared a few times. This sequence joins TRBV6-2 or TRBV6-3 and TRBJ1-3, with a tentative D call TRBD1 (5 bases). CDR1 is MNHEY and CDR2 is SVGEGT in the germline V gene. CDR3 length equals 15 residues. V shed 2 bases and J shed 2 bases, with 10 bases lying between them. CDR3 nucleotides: TGTGCCAGCAGTTACGGGGGTAGCGCTGGAAACACCATATATTTT. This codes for CASSYGGSAGNTIYF.

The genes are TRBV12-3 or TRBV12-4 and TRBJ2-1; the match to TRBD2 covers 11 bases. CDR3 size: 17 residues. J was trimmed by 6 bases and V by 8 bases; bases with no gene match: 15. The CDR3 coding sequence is TGTGCCAGCTCACTATTGGCTAGCGGGAGGTCTGGCAATGAGCAGTTCTTC. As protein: CASSLLASGRSGNEQFF.

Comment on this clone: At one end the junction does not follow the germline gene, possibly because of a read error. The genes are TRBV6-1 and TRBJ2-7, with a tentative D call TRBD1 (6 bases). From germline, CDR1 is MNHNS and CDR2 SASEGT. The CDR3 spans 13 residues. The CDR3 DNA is TGTGCCAGCAGTGAACGGGACACGGGGCCCCCGGACTTC. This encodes CASSERDTGPPDF.

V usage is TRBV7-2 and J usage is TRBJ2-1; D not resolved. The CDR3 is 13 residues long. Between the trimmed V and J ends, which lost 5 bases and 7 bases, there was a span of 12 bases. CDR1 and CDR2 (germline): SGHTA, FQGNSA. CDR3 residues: CASSPVLWNEQFF. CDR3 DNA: TGTGCCAGCAGCCCGGTACTATGGAATGAGCAGTTCTTC.

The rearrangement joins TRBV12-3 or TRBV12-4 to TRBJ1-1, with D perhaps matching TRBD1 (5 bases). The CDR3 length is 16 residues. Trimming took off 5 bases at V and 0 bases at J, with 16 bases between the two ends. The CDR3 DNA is TGTGCCAGCAGTAGGCTAACAGGAACCATGAACACTGAAGCTTTCTTT. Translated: CASSRLTGTMNTEAFF.

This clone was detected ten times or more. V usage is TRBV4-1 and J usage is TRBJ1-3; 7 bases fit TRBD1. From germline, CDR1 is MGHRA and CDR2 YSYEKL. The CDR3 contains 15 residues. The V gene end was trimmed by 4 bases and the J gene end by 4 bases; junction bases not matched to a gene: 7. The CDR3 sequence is CASSRLTGSGNTIYF. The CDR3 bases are TGCGCCAGCAGCCGATTGACAGGGTCAGGAAACACCATATATTTT.